The next 7 T cell receptor beta chains were all read from a single sample in a study of technical replicates of blood from a handful of donors. TCRdb keeps only in-frame clones here, not all; method: immunoSEQ multiplex PCR. The sample carries roughly 80,000 clones, about 94% recorded once. Sequencing was carried out using T cells isolated from PBMCs. The receptors originated from a human donor in good health.

A single count supports this clone. The chain carries TRBV28 and TRBJ1-2, with TRBD1 matching over 7 bases. J lost 11 bases, V lost 2 bases, and 14 bases had no gene match. The CDR3 length is 15 residues. In germline, CDR1 is MDHEN, CDR2 SYDVKM. CDR3 DNA sequence: TGTGCCAGCAGTTTAAAAGCACAGGGGTTTAAGGGGTACACCTTC. Translating it yields CASSLKAQGFKGYTF.

This rearrangement joins TRBV10-3 to TRBJ1-2; 8 nucleotides line up with TRBD1. V dropped 6 bases and J dropped 3; count of bases not matched to a gene: 3. The germline gives CDR1 ENHRY, CDR2 SYGVKD. This CDR3 spans 13 amino acids. The chain's CDR3 is CAIRQGGDYGYTF. The CDR3 region has the DNA TGTGCCATCAGACAGGGGGGGGACTATGGCTACACCTTC.

V and J are TRBV4-1 and TRBJ2-7, with 9 positions matching TRBD2. Trimming removed 3 bases from V and 3 bases from J; junction bases left unmatched: 9. Germline assignment: CDR1 MGHRA and CDR2 YSYEKL. This CDR3 region has 16 residues. Here the CDR3 DNA reads TGCGCCAGCAGCCAGTCACTAGCGGGCGCCTTCTACGAGCAGTACTTC. Protein product: CASSQSLAGAFYEQYF.

This clone was seen just once. The V call is TRBV7-9, the J call TRBJ2-1; TRBD2 aligns across 8 bases. CDR3 size: 16 residues. The V segment lost 4 bases and the J segment 10 bases; nucleotides outside the gene matches: 15. Germline assignment: CDR1 SEHNR and CDR2 FQNEAQ (reference sequence). The CDR3 spells CASSYPPGLGPREQFF. Here the CDR3 DNA reads TGTGCCAGCAGCTACCCCCCGGGACTAGGCCCTCGGGAGCAGTTCTTC.

The rearrangement uses TRBV20-1 and TRBJ2-1, with D uncertain. The length of the CDR3 is 11 residues. V gave up 0 bases and J gave up 7 bases, with 4 bases separating them. In germline, CDR1 is DFQATT, CDR2 SNEGSKA (reference sequence). The CDR3 here is CSARDPNEQFF. The DNA for the CDR3 is TGCAGTGCTAGAGATCCGAATGAGCAGTTCTTC.

J is TRBJ2-7 and V is TRBV7-6, with unresolved D. The CDR3 is made up of 13 amino acids. Germline V gene lookup returns CDR1 SGHVS and CDR2 FNYEAQ. Trimming removed 3 bases from V and 0 bases from J, with 6 bases in between. The CDR3 sequence is CASSLESSYEQYF. The CDR3, as DNA: TGTGCCAGCAGCTTGGAGAGCTCCTACGAGCAGTACTTC. Full variable domain (outside the CDR3, taken from reference TRBV7-6 and TRBJ2-7): GAGVSQSPRYKVTKRGQDVALRCDPISGHVSLYWYRQALGQGPEFLTYFNYEAQQDKSGLPNDRFSAERPEGSISTLTIQRTEQRDSAMYRCASSLESSYEQYFGPGTRLTVT.

This sequence joins TRBV19 and TRBJ2-7, with 8 nucleotides matching TRBD1. Germline V gene sequence: CDR1 LNHDA, CDR2 SQIVND (reference sequence). J gave up 8 bases and V 3 bases, and 15 bases lay outside the gene matches. The CDR3 is made up of 16 amino acids. This CDR3 is CASSMSGGTGSPKQYF. The CDR3 DNA is TGTGCCAGTAGTATGTCAGGCGGGACAGGCTCACCGAAGCAGTACTTC.